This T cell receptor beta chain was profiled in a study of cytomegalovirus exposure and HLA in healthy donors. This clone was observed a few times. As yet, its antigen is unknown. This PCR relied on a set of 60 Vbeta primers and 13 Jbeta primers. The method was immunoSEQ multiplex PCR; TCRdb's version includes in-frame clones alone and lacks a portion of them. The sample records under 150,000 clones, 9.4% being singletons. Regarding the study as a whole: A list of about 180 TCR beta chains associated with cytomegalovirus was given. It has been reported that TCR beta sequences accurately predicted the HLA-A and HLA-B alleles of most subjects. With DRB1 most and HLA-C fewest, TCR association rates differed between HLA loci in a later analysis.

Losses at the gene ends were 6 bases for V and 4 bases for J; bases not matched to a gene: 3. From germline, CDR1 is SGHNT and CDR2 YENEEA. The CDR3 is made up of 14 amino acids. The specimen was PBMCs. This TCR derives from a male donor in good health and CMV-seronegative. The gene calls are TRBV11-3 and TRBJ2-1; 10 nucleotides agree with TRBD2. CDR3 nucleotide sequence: TGTGCCAGCAGTCGGACTAGCGGTTACAATGAGCAGTTCTTC. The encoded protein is CASSRTSGYNEQFF.